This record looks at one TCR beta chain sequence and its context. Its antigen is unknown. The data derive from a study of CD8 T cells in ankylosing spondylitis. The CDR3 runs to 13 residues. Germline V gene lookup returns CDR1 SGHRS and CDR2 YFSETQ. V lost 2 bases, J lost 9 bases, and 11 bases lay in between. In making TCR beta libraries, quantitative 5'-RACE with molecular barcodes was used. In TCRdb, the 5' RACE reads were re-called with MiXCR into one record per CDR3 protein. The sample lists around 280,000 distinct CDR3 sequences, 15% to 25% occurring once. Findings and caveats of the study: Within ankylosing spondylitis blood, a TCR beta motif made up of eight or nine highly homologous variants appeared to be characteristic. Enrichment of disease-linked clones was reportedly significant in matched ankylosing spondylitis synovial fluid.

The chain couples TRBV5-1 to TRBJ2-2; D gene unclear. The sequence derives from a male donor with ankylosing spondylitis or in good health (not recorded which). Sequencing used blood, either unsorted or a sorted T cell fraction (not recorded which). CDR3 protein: CASSFASVRELFF. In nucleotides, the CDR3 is TGCGCCAGCAGCTTTGCCTCAGTGCGGGAGCTGTTTTTT.